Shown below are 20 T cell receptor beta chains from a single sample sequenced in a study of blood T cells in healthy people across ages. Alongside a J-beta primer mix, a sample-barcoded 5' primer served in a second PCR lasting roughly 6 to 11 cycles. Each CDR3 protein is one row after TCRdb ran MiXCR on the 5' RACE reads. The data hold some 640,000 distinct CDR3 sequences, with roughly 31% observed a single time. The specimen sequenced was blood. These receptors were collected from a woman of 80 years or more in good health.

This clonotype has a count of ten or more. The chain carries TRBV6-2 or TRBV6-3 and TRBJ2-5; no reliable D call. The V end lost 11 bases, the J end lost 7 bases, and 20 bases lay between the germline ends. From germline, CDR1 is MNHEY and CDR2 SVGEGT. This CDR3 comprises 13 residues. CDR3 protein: CAAQIASPGTQYF. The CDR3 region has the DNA TGTGCCGCCCAAATCGCCTCGCCGGGGACCCAGTACTTC.

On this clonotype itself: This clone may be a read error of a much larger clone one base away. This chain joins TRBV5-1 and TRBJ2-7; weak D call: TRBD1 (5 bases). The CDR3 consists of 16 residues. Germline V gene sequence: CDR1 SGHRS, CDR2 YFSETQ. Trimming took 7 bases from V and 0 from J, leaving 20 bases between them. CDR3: CASARWGPEASYEQYF. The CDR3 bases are TGCGCCAGCGCGCGCTGGGGCCCCGAGGCCTCCTACGAGCAGTACTTC.

This CDR3 is CASSFASSGANVLTF. The CDR3 nucleotides are TGTGCCAGCAGTTTCGCAAGCTCTGGGGCCAACGTCCTGACTTTC. This chain links TRBV12-3 or TRBV12-4 with TRBJ2-6, with no clear D. Between the trimmed V and J ends, which lost 3 bases and 0 bases, there was a span of 6 bases. CDR3 length equals 15 residues.

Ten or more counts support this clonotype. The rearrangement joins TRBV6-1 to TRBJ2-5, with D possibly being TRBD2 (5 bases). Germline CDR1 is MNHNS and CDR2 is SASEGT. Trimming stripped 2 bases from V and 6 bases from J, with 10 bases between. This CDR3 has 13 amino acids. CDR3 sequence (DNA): TGTGCCAGCAGTGAAAAGAGGGCGCAGACCCAGTACTTC. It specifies CASSEKRAQTQYF.

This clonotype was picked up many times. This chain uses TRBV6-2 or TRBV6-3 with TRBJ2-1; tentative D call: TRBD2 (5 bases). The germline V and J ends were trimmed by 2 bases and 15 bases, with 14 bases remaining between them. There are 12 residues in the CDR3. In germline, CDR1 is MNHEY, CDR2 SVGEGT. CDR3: CASSYLLDSRFF. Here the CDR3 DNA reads TGTGCCAGCAGTTACCTTTTGGACTCCCGGTTCTTC.

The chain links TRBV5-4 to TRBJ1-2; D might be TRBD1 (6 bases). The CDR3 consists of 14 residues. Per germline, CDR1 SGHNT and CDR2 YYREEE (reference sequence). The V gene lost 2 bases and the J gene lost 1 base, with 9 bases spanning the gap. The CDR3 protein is CASSLDRINYGYTF. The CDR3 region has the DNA TGTGCCAGCAGCTTAGACAGGATTAACTATGGCTACACCTTC.

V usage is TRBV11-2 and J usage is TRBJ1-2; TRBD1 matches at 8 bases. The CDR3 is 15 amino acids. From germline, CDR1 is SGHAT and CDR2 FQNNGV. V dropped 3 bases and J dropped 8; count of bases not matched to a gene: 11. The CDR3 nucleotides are TGTGCCAGCAGCTTCCAACAGGGGGTTGGATCCGGCTACACCTTC. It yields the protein CASSFQQGVGSGYTF. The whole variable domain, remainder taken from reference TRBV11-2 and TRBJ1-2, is EAGVAQSPRYKIIEKRQSVAFWCNPISGHATLYWYQQILGQGPKLLIQFQNNGVVDDSQLPKDRFSAERLKGVDSTLKIQPAKLEDSAVYLCASSFQQGVGSGYTFGSGTRLTVV.

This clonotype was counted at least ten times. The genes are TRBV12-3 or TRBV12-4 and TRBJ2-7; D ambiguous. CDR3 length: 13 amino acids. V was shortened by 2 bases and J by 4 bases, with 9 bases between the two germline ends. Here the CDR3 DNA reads TGTGCCAGCAGTTTAATCGAAGGGTACGAGCAGTACTTC. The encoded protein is CASSLIEGYEQYF.

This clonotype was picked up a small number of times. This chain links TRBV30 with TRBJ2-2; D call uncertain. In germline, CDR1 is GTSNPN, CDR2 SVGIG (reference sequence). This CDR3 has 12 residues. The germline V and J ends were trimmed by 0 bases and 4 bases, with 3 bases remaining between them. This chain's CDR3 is CAWSVFTGELFF. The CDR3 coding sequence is TGTGCCTGGAGTGTATTCACCGGGGAGCTGTTTTTT.

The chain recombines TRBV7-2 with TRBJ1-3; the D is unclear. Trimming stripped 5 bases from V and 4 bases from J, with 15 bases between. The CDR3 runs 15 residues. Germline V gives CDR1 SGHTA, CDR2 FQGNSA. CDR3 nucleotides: TGTGCCAGCAGCGCCTCGGGTATAAGAGGAAACACCATATATTTT. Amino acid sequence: CASSASGIRGNTIYF.

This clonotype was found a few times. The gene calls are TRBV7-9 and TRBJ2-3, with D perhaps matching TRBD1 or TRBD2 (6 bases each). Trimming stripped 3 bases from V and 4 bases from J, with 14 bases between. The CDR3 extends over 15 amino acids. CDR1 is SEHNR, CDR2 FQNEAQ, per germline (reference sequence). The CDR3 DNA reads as TGTGCCAGCAGCTTTATAAGGGGGGCCCCAGATACGCAGTATTTT. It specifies CASSFIRGAPDTQYF.

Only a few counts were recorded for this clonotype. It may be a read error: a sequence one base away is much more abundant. The CDR3 here is CASSFSGGGINNEQYF. The DNA of the CDR3 is TGTGCCAGCAGCTTTAGCGGCGGGGGCATCAACAATGAGCAGTACTTC. The chain couples TRBV7-9 to TRBJ2-4; possibly TRBD2 for D (7 bases). V dropped 3 bases and J dropped 13 bases, with 25 bases sitting between them. The CDR3 extends over 16 amino acids. CDR1 and CDR2 (germline): SEHNR, FQNEAQ (reference sequence).

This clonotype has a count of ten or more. The CDR3 reads CASSVGVQGGEQYF. CDR3 sequence (DNA): TGTGCCAGCAGCGTCGGCGTACAGGGAGGAGAGCAGTACTTC. This chain joins TRBV9 and TRBJ2-7; D assignment may be TRBD1 or TRBD2 (6 bases each). In germline, CDR1 is SGDLS, CDR2 YYNGEE. The CDR3 has 14 amino acids. V was pared by 2 bases and J by 7 bases, with 16 bases between.

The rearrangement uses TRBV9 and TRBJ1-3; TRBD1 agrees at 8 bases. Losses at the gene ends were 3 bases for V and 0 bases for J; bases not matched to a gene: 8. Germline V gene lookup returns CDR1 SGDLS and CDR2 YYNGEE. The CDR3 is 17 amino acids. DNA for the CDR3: TGTGCCAGCAGCGCCCGCCCAGACAGGGGCTCTGGAAACACCATATATTTT. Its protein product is CASSARPDRGSGNTIYF.

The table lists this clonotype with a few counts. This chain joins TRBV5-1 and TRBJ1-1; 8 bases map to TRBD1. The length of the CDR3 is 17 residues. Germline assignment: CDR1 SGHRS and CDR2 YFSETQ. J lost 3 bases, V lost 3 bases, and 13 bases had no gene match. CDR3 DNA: TGCGCCAGCAGCTGGACCTCAGGGGGCTTAAGGGACACTGAAGCTTTCTTT. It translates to CASSWTSGGLRDTEAFF. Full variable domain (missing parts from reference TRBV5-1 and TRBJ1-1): KAGVTQTPRYLIKTRGQQVTLSCSPISGHRSVSWYQQTPGQGLQFLFEYFSETQRNKGNFPGRFSGRQFSNSRSEMNVSTLELGDSALYLCASSWTSGGLRDTEAFFGQGTRLTVV.

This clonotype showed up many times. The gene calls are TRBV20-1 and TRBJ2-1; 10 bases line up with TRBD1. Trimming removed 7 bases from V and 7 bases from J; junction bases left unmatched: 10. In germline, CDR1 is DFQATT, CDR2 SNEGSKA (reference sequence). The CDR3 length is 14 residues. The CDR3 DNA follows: TGCAGTGGAATCTCTCCGGGACAGGGGAATGAGCAGTTCTTC. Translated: CSGISPGQGNEQFF.

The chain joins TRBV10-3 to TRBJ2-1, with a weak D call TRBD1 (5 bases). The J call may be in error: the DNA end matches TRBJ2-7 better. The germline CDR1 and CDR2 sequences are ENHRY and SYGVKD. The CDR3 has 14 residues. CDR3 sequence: CAISERIGANEQYF. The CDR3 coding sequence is TGTGCCATCAGTGAGCGGATAGGGGCCAATGAGCAGTACTTC.

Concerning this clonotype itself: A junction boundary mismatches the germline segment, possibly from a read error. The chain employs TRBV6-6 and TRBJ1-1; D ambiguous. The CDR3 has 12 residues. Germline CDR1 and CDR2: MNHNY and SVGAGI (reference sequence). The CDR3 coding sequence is TGTACCAGCAGTTGGCCGAACACTGAAGCTTTCTTT. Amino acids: CTSSWPNTEAFF.

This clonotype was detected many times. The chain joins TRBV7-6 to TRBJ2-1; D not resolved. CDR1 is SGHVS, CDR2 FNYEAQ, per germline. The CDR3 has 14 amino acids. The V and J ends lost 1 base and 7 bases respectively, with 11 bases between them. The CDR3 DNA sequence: TGTGCCAGCAGCTTAGGGCTCCCACCAAATGAGCAGTTCTTC. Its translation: CASSLGLPPNEQFF.

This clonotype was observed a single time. DNA for the CDR3: TGCGCCAGCAGCCGAGACGGCCCTCTCAGATTGGCAGATACGCAGTATTTT. Translation: CASSRDGPLRLADTQYF. The chain couples TRBV4-1 to TRBJ2-3; D is unresolved. Trimming shortened V by 4 bases and J by 4 bases, and 21 bases separated the two germline ends. Germline CDR1 reads MGHRA; CDR2 reads YSYEKL. There are 17 residues in the CDR3.